This T cell receptor (beta chain) was sequenced in a study of T cells in localized non-small cell lung cancer. Study-wide results and limits: Researchers found a median around 50 of the top 100 tumor clones in adjacent lung. The study found T cell clonality highest in uninvolved adjacent lung, above tumor. A higher density of T cells in blood coincided with extended overall survival.

Points on this clone: The antigen remains unidentified.

The V and J ends lost 0 bases and 3 bases respectively, with 13 bases between them. Germline V gene sequence: CDR1 SGHRS, CDR2 YFSETQ. The CDR3 runs 16 residues. Sequenced by immunoSEQ multiplex PCR; TCRdb stores in-frame clones only, minus some. Here the sample spans under 15,000 clones, over 25% being singletons. This chain links TRBV5-1 with TRBJ1-3; no reliable D call. Sequenced material: lung tumor tissue, taken before any cancer treatment. The sequence was obtained from an older female donor with stage I lung adenocarcinoma. The CDR3 loop reads CASSLAAGLGGNTIYF. The CDR3 coding sequence is TGCGCCAGCAGCTTGGCGGCAGGTCTCGGTGGAAACACCATATATTTT.